This T cell receptor beta chain was retrieved from a study of shared clonotypes between healthy human individuals. As to this clone: What it binds is unknown.

Germline CDR1 is SGHVS and CDR2 is FNYEAQ. The CDR3 sequence is 13 residues long. Repertoires were generated with immunoSEQ multiplex PCR, while TCRdb's copy carries only in-frame clones and drops some. The table shows roughly 2.2 million clones, with about 90% occurring only once. Study results and caveats: The genetic and exposure-history diversity represented was limited by few donors.

The J gene is TRBJ2-3, the V gene TRBV7-6; 7 positions match TRBD2. Sequencing was performed on naive CD4+ T cells from PBMCs. Subset noted: CD45RA+ positively selected. The TCR comes from a man younger than 35 in good health. Some clones in this sample may be carry-over from other donors' samples. CDR3 residues: CAVGGAGTDTQYF. The CDR3 nucleotides are TGTGCGGTGGGAGGGGCCGGCACAGATACGCAGTATTTT.